This T cell receptor (beta chain) was captured in a study of shared clonotypes between healthy human individuals. The study ran the assay at deep level. Each subset's genomic DNA was split evenly across several immunoSEQ plates. Data came from immunoSEQ multiplex PCR; TCRdb stores just in-frame clones and leaves some out. This sample has fewer than 600,000 clones, with around 81% found just once. Every contributor of samples was a Caucasian grown-up residing in Nashville, Tennessee. V trimming: 4 bases; J trimming: 3 bases; junction bases outside the gene matches: 8. The CDR3 runs 15 residues. Germline V gene lookup returns CDR1 SGHNT and CDR2 YYREEE (reference sequence).

This sequence was found in a woman aged 40 to 50 in good health. Some clones in this sample may be carry-over from other donors' samples. The rearrangement joins TRBV5-4 to TRBJ2-7; 9 nucleotides agree with TRBD2. The sequencing sample was made of PBMCs. The DNA for the CDR3 is TGTGCCAGCAGCCCCCCGGGACTAGCAGACTACGAGCAGTACTTC. This gives the protein CASSPPGLADYEQYF. Looking up the rest from reference TRBV5-4 and TRBJ2-7 gives the full variable domain: ETGVTQSPTHLIKTRGQQVTLRCSSQSGHNTVSWYQQALGQGPQFIFQYYREEENGRGNFPPRFSGLQFPNYSSELNVNALELDDSALYLCASSPPGLADYEQYFGPGTRLTVT.